Listed here are 26 T cell receptor beta chains from one sample, sequenced in a study of cytomegalovirus exposure and HLA in healthy donors. Primers: 60 Vbeta forward and 13 Jbeta reverse. The protocol was immunoSEQ multiplex PCR, while the TCRdb copy is restricted to in-frame clones and leaves out a portion. The sample consists of about 150,000 clones, roughly 84% of them appearing once. Sequences were obtained from PBMCs. The source is a boy under 10 years old in good health and CMV-seronegative.

Worth noting for this clone: The junction departs from the called germline gene at one end, perhaps through a read error. J is TRBJ1-3 and V is TRBV2, with TRBD1 as a possible D gene (6 bases). Germline V gives CDR1 SNHLY, CDR2 FYNNEI. CDR3 length: 18 amino acids. CDR3 sequence (DNA): TGTGCCAGAAGTGATCACAGGGAGACTTACCTCTCTGGAAACACCATATATTTT. Protein sequence: CARSDHRETYLSGNTIYF.

This clone was counted only a few times. This chain uses TRBV18 with TRBJ2-1; 11 nucleotides line up with TRBD2. The germline V gene encodes CDR1 KGHSH and CDR2 LQKENI. The CDR3 consists of 16 residues. After removal of 0 bases from V and 13 bases from J, the junction contained 11 bases not matched to a gene. DNA for the CDR3: TGTGCCAGCTCACCACCCCAACGGTCTAGCGGGAGGTTTCAGTTCTTC. This encodes CASSPPQRSSGRFQFF.

The chain recombines TRBV7-2 with TRBJ2-1; TRBD1 is a possible D gene (5 bases). Trimming removed 7 bases from V and 4 bases from J, with 11 bases in between. This CDR3 is 13 amino acids long. Germline V CDR1 and CDR2: SGHTA, FQGNSA. The chain's CDR3 is CASTKRGYNEQFF. The CDR3 DNA reads as TGTGCCAGCACCAAAAGGGGTTACAATGAGCAGTTCTTC. The variable domain in full, completed from reference TRBV7-2 and TRBJ2-1, reads GAGVSQSPSNKVTEKGKDVELRCDPISGHTALYWYRQSLGQGLEFLIYFQGNSAPDKSGLPSDRFSAERTGGSVSTLTIQRTQQEDSAVYLCASTKRGYNEQFFGPGTRLTVL.

The V and J genes are TRBV28 and TRBJ2-2, with TRBD1 identical over 9 bases. The junction had 4 bases not matched to a gene; V was cut back by 5 bases and J by 0 bases. Germline lookup yields CDR1 MDHEN and CDR2 SYDVKM. The CDR3 runs 16 residues. CDR3: CASSPGDRANTGELFF. DNA of the CDR3: TGTGCCAGCAGTCCCGGGGACAGGGCGAACACCGGGGAGCTGTTTTTT.

A word on this clone: The sample contains more than one DNA sequence encoding this CDR3. V usage is TRBV27 and J usage is TRBJ2-1; 7 bases are shared with TRBD2. The CDR3 has 16 amino acids. V lost 4 bases, J lost 5 bases, and 11 bases stayed unmatched. The germline V gene encodes CDR1 MNHEY and CDR2 SMNVEV (reference sequence). The CDR3 loop is CASSSPWLAENNEQFF. The CDR3 DNA reads TGTGCCAGCAGTTCCCCATGGCTAGCGGAGAACAATGAGCAGTTCTTC.

This clone was recorded only once. The DNA of the CDR3 is TGTGCCAGCCTGCGGGGTAACTATGGCTACACCTTC. Translation gives CASLRGNYGYTF. The genes are TRBV28 and TRBJ1-2, with unresolved D. The V end lost 8 bases, the J end lost 1 base, and 8 bases lay between the germline ends. Germline CDR1 reads MDHEN; CDR2 reads SYDVKM. CDR3 size: 12 residues.

This clone was seen a single time. This chain uses TRBV6-5 with TRBJ1-2, with D tentatively TRBD1 (5 bases). The CDR3 spans 15 residues. Per germline, CDR1 MNHEY and CDR2 SVGAGI. Trimming left V 0 bases short and J 6 bases short, with 14 bases between. The CDR3 region is CASSYSPGGRDGYTF. The CDR3 nucleotides are TGTGCCAGCAGTTACTCCCCGGGGGGTCGGGATGGCTACACCTTC.

Points on this clone: One junction end does not reproduce the germline sequence, and a read error may be involved. This specimen includes other DNA sequences encoding the same CDR3. The chain uses TRBV7-9 and TRBJ2-7; unclear D gene. The CDR3 extends over 12 amino acids. Germline V lookup: CDR1 SEHNR, CDR2 FQNEAQ (reference sequence). This CDR3 is CSSSSSSYEQYF. The CDR3 DNA reads TGTTCCAGCAGCTCGAGTTCCTACGAGCAGTACTTC.

This chain joins TRBV9 and TRBJ1-2; 11 nucleotides line up with TRBD1. Unmatched junction bases numbered 10, after V lost 3 bases and J lost 6 bases. Per the germline V gene, CDR1 is SGDLS and CDR2 is YYNGEE. This CDR3 contains 16 residues. The CDR3 DNA follows: TGTGCCAGCAGCGACGGACAGGGGGCCACCGTGGATGGCTACACCTTC. Its translation is CASSDGQGATVDGYTF.

V is TRBV9 and J is TRBJ2-3; possible D gene TRBD2, 5 bases. This CDR3 has 17 residues. Trimming took off 3 bases at V and 1 base at J, with 18 bases between the two ends. Germline-derived CDR1 and CDR2 are SGDLS and YYNGEE. CDR3 coding DNA: TGTGCCAGCAGCGGGCGGCCGAGCGGCTTGGGCACAGATACGCAGTATTTT. It specifies CASSGRPSGLGTDTQYF.

V usage is TRBV4-3 and J usage is TRBJ2-5, with D perhaps matching TRBD1 (8 bases). CDR3 length: 18 residues. CDR1 and CDR2 (germline): LGHNA, YSLEER. Trimming stripped 4 bases from V and 4 bases from J, with 25 bases between. In nucleotides, the CDR3 is TGCGCCAGCAGCCTACACGCCATCGGACAGGGAGGGATAGAGACCCAGTACTTC. Translated: CASSLHAIGQGGIETQYF.

This chain uses TRBV5-8 with TRBJ1-6; D uncertain. This CDR3 has 17 residues. Between the trimmed V and J ends, which lost 6 bases and 10 bases, there was a span of 26 bases. In germline, CDR1 is SGHTS, CDR2 YDEGEE. The CDR3: CASIRNLPRGIGSPLHF. As DNA, the CDR3 is TGTGCCAGCATCCGGAACCTACCTCGGGGTATCGGCTCACCCCTCCACTTT.

Details on this clone: The germline gene is not matched at one end of the junction; a read error may be the cause. This chain connects TRBV19 to TRBJ1-1; D gene uncertain. Germline values: CDR1 LNHDA, CDR2 SQIVND (reference sequence). There are 13 residues in the CDR3. The CDR3 here is CASTLGGNAEAFF. The CDR3 region has the DNA TGTGCCAGTACCCTGGGAGGGAACGCTGAAGCTTTCTTT. Full variable domain (missing parts from reference TRBV19 and TRBJ1-1): DGGITQSPKYLFRKEGQNVTLSCEQNLNHDAMYWYRQDPGQGLRLIYYSQIVNDFQKGDIAEGYSVSREKKESFPLTVTSAQKNPTAFYLCASTLGGNAEAFFGQGTRLTVV.

V is TRBV29-1 and J is TRBJ2-1, with 7 bases lining up with TRBD1. The V gene's germline CDR1 is SQVTM and CDR2 ANQGSEA. V dropped 1 base and J dropped 8; count of bases not matched to a gene: 8. This CDR3 comprises 14 residues. CDR3 sequence reads: CSVEGDRVPHEQFF. CDR3 bases: TGCAGCGTTGAAGGCGACAGGGTCCCTCATGAGCAGTTCTTC.

This clone was observed a few times. The chain has TRBV6-5 and TRBJ2-2; D remains ambiguous. This CDR3 is built from 12 residues. The germline CDR1 and CDR2 sequences are MNHEY and SVGAGI. V was clipped by 10 bases and J by 9 bases, with 15 bases between them. The CDR3 reads CATRRLSRELFF. CDR3 nucleotides: TGTGCCACTCGCCGACTGAGTCGGGAGCTGTTTTTT.

The genes are TRBV19 and TRBJ1-1; 7 nucleotides match TRBD1. Germline V CDR1 and CDR2: LNHDA, SQIVND (reference sequence). This CDR3 has 18 amino acids. The V and J ends lost 9 bases and 0 bases, in that order; junction bases with no gene match: 19. The CDR3 nucleotides read TGTGCCAGCTTACTATTGGGACAGTTTGTGGGTTTGAACACTGAAGCTTTCTTT. This gives the protein CASLLLGQFVGLNTEAFF.

This chain links TRBV5-5 with TRBJ2-7; D uncertain. Between the trimmed V and J ends, which lost 5 bases and 6 bases, there was a span of 12 bases. The CDR3 has 12 residues. Germline V gives CDR1 SGHKS, CDR2 YYEKEE (reference sequence). The CDR3 DNA is TGTGCCAGCAGTCTCCTCAGGCTCGAGCAGTACTTC. This translates into CASSLLRLEQYF.

The chain couples TRBV5-1 to TRBJ1-1; 8 positions match TRBD1. The CDR3 runs to 16 residues. Losses at the gene ends were 2 bases for V and 0 bases for J; bases not matched to a gene: 6. Germline V gene data show CDR1 as SGHRS and CDR2 as YFSETQ. The CDR3 region is CASSLAGTGLNTEAFF. Written as DNA, the CDR3 is TGCGCCAGCAGCTTAGCCGGGACAGGATTGAACACTGAAGCTTTCTTT.

V usage is TRBV6-5 and J usage is TRBJ2-5; no clear D. The J call may be faulty, since TRBJ2-7 better matches the DNA end. Per the germline V gene, CDR1 is MNHEY and CDR2 is SVGAGI. The CDR3 covers 14 residues. This CDR3 is CASSYNGPSYEQYF. The CDR3 region has the DNA TGTGCCAGCAGTTATAATGGGCCCTCCTACGAGCAGTACTTC.

The genes are TRBV7-2 and TRBJ2-2, with TRBD2 matching 8 bases. There are 16 residues in the CDR3. The germline V gene encodes CDR1 SGHTA and CDR2 FQGNSA. The V and J ends lost 7 bases and 6 bases, in that order; junction bases with no gene match: 13. The CDR3 spells CASILVGTRGAGELFF. CDR3 DNA: TGTGCCAGCATCCTTGTGGGGACTAGGGGCGCCGGGGAGCTGTTTTTT.

The rearrangement uses TRBV2 and TRBJ1-5, with D uncertain. V lost 6 bases and J lost 2, with 11 bases in between. The CDR3 has 14 residues. Germline V gene sequence: CDR1 SNHLY, CDR2 FYNNEI. The CDR3, as DNA: TGTGCCAGCAGCGCCATCGGGGGCAATCAGCCCCAGCATTTT. Encoded protein: CASSAIGGNQPQHF.

Of note for this clone: This CDR3 is also generated by other DNA sequences in the sample. This sequence joins TRBV19 and TRBJ1-6, with TRBD1 matching 7 bases. V was clipped by 4 bases and J by 15 bases; unmatched bases: 15. Germline V gene sequence: CDR1 LNHDA, CDR2 SQIVND (reference sequence). The CDR3 has 15 residues. DNA of the CDR3: TGTGCCAGTAGTAACCCCTTGCGACAGGGTCGTCACCTCCACTTT. Protein sequence: CASSNPLRQGRHLHF.

J is TRBJ1-1 and V is TRBV7-2; TRBD1 agrees at 8 bases. Germline V lookup: CDR1 SGHTA, CDR2 FQGNSA. The V segment lost 2 bases and the J segment 4 bases; nucleotides outside the gene matches: 3. CDR3 length: 14 amino acids. CDR3 DNA sequence: TGTGCCAGCAGCTTACAGGGGGCGGTCACTGAAGCTTTCTTT. It specifies CASSLQGAVTEAFF.

V and J are TRBV6-5 and TRBJ1-2; D is perhaps TRBD1 (6 bases). CDR3 size: 15 residues. CDR1 is MNHEY and CDR2 is SVGAGI in the germline V gene. V shed 4 bases and J shed 0 bases, with 12 bases lying between them. CDR3 bases: TGTGCCAGCAGTTTGGGGGACATTACTAACTATGGCTACACCTTC. Protein product: CASSLGDITNYGYTF.

This chain connects TRBV12-5 to TRBJ1-2; TRBD1 might be the D (6 bases). Between the trimmed V and J ends, which lost 3 bases and 2 bases, there was a span of 31 bases. The germline V gene encodes CDR1 LGHNT and CDR2 FRNRAP. The CDR3 is 21 residues long. The CDR3 reads CASGLETWGGAGFRVNYGYTF. The CDR3 DNA is TGTGCTAGTGGTTTAGAAACATGGGGGGGGGCAGGGTTCCGGGTGAACTATGGCTACACCTTC.

The chain has TRBV7-9 and TRBJ1-5, with TRBD1 matching 10 bases. V lost 6 bases and J lost 0; bases outside the gene matches: 14. CDR3 size: 19 residues. In germline, CDR1 is SEHNR, CDR2 FQNEAQ (reference sequence). CDR3 DNA: TGTGCCAGCAGTCCTGGGCCGGGACAGGGGCTTTATAGCAATCAGCCCCAGCATTTT. This sequence encodes CASSPGPGQGLYSNQPQHF.